These 30 T cell receptor beta chains came from one sample sequenced in a study of OX40 agonist ivuxolimab in advanced cancers. Profiling relied on immunoSEQ multiplex PCR, and the TCRdb table lists in-frame clones only, not all of them. The sample consists of 45,000 to 75,000 clones, 70% to 80% of them appearing once. The source was CD4+ or CD8+ T cells sorted from blood, collected in a trial of the OX40 agonist ivuxolimab. The receptors originated from an adult with an advanced solid tumor such as melanoma, head and neck, liver or kidney cancer.

V gene TRBV10-3 combines with J gene TRBJ1-2; 10 nucleotides match TRBD1. The germline V gene encodes CDR1 ENHRY and CDR2 SYGVKD. The junction had 10 bases not matched to a gene; V was cut back by 6 bases and J by 3 bases. There are 16 residues in the CDR3. The CDR3 DNA is TGTGCCATCAGAGGTACCGGGACAGGGGCGCACTATGGCTACACCTTC. This encodes CAIRGTGTGAHYGYTF.

This clone was recorded only once. This chain uses TRBV5-5 with TRBJ2-5; D might be TRBD2 (6 bases). Trimming pared 4 bases from V and 1 base from J, leaving 17 bases between. Germline loops: CDR1 SGHKS, CDR2 YYEKEE (reference sequence). This CDR3 contains 16 residues. The CDR3 spells CASSPLGRGTQETQYF. The DNA for the CDR3 is TGTGCCAGCAGCCCGTTGGGGCGGGGAACCCAAGAGACCCAGTACTTC.

This chain connects TRBV4-2 to TRBJ2-7, with TRBD2 identical over 9 bases. The CDR3 length is 17 residues. The germline V gene encodes CDR1 LGHNA and CDR2 YNFKEQ. Losses at the gene ends were 2 bases for V and 0 bases for J; bases not matched to a gene: 8. Written as DNA, the CDR3 is TGTGCCAGCAGCCAAAGGAATGCGGGAGGGCACTCCTACGAGCAGTACTTC. This gives the protein CASSQRNAGGHSYEQYF.

This clone was counted only a few times. The rearrangement uses TRBV7-9 and TRBJ2-1; D might be TRBD2 (6 bases). Germline V CDR1 and CDR2: SEHNR, FQNEAQ (reference sequence). The ends were cut back, 5 bases at V and 9 bases at J, with 14 bases in the middle. The CDR3 runs to 13 residues. CDR3: CASSGPGEGEQFF. For the CDR3, the DNA is TGTGCCAGCAGCGGTCCGGGGGAAGGTGAGCAGTTCTTC.

The chain links TRBV6-1 to TRBJ1-3, with 8 bases aligning to TRBD1. Germline V gene lookup returns CDR1 MNHNS and CDR2 SASEGT. This CDR3 has 19 residues. Germline trimming cut 4 bases from V and 4 bases from J; bases unmatched to any gene: 18. The CDR3 coding sequence is TGTGCCAGCAGTGGGCGGGACAGGAGCAACATGGCGGGAGGAAACACCATATATTTT. This translates into CASSGRDRSNMAGGNTIYF.

A few counts support this clone. This CDR3 is CASSSTSRIGQNVFF. The CDR3 DNA reads as TGTGCCAGCAGCTCCACTAGTCGGATCGGGCAAAATGTGTTCTTC. V and J are TRBV14 and TRBJ2-1; maybe TRBD2 (5 bases). The CDR3 is 15 amino acids. The V end was cut by 5 bases, the J end by 15 bases, with 26 bases between. Germline V gene lookup returns CDR1 SGHDN and CDR2 FVKESK.

The CDR3 reads CASSQNRGPPLHF. CDR3 DNA sequence: TGTGCCAGCAGCCAAAACAGGGGACCACCCCTCCACTTT. The chain employs TRBV7-8 and TRBJ1-6; TRBD1 matches at 7 bases. Germline CDR1 SGHVS, CDR2 FQNEAQ. V lost 5 bases to trimming and J lost 11 bases; unmatched junction nucleotides: 6. The CDR3 spans 13 residues.

The chain joins TRBV4-1 to TRBJ2-2; TRBD2 matches 10 bases. The CDR3 extends over 17 amino acids. Trimming took 3 bases from V and 4 from J; bases not matched to a gene: 8. The germline CDR1 and CDR2 sequences are MGHRA and YSYEKL. CDR3 sequence: CASSHPGLARTTGELFF. CDR3 nucleotide sequence: TGCGCCAGCAGCCACCCGGGACTAGCGCGAACCACCGGGGAGCTGTTTTTT.

The rearrangement uses TRBV5-1 and TRBJ1-2, with 9 nucleotides matching TRBD1. The germline V gene encodes CDR1 SGHRS and CDR2 YFSETQ. V gave up 5 bases and J gave up 1 base; unmatched junction bases: 12. CDR3 length: 17 residues. The CDR3 protein is CASRSWAGTGFNYGYTF. In DNA form, the CDR3 reads TGCGCCAGCAGGTCGTGGGCCGGGACAGGGTTTAACTATGGCTACACCTTC.

This chain connects TRBV7-3 to TRBJ1-1; D gene ambiguous. Trimming removed 1 base from V and 0 bases from J, with 12 bases in between. Germline assignment: CDR1 SGHTA and CDR2 FQGTGA. This CDR3 is built from 16 residues. Written as DNA, the CDR3 is TGTGCCAGCAGCTTAAGACCGACTTCCATGAACACTGAAGCTTTCTTT. Its translation: CASSLRPTSMNTEAFF. The variable domain in full, completed from reference TRBV7-3 and TRBJ1-1, reads GAGVSQTPSNKVTEKGKYVELRCDPISGHTALYWYRQSLGQGPEFLIYFQGTGAADDSGLPNDRFFAVRPEGSVSTLKIQRTERGDSAVYLCASSLRPTSMNTEAFFGQGTRLTVV.

The chain is built from TRBV5-1 and TRBJ1-1; D gene unclear. V lost 3 bases and J lost 9, with 18 bases in between. Germline V gene sequence: CDR1 SGHRS, CDR2 YFSETQ. The CDR3 is made up of 14 amino acids. CDR3 region: CASSSTFDGSKAFF. CDR3 in DNA: TGCGCCAGCAGCTCCACTTTCGACGGCAGTAAAGCTTTCTTT.

The J gene is TRBJ2-5, the V gene TRBV5-4, with TRBD2 identical over 9 bases. From germline, CDR1 is SGHNT and CDR2 YYREEE (reference sequence). Unmatched junction bases numbered 11, after V lost 0 bases and J lost 5 bases. This CDR3 is built from 17 residues. The CDR3: CASSLVGGGALMETQYF. DNA for the CDR3: TGTGCCAGCAGCTTGGTGGGCGGGGGGGCCTTAATGGAGACCCAGTACTTC.

This clone is a singleton in its sample. CDR3 nucleotide sequence: TGTGCCACCAGTAAGCCGGACGGAACAGTGAACACTGAAGCTTTCTTT. This gives the protein CATSKPDGTVNTEAFF. V is TRBV15 and J is TRBJ1-1; D is unclear. Germline lookup yields CDR1 LNHNV and CDR2 YYDKDF (reference sequence). V was clipped by 6 bases and J by 0 bases, with 17 bases between them. The CDR3 has 16 amino acids.

The chain couples TRBV5-4 to TRBJ2-7; D possibly corresponds to TRBD2 (6 bases). From germline, CDR1 is SGHNT and CDR2 YYREEE (reference sequence). The CDR3 runs 14 residues. The V gene lost 2 bases and the J gene lost 5 bases, with 14 bases spanning the gap. CDR3 nucleotide sequence: TGTGCCAGCAGCTTAATGGGACTTCCGGACGAGCAGTACTTC. Translating gives CASSLMGLPDEQYF.

The chain carries TRBV28 and TRBJ2-7; the D gene is possibly TRBD2 (6 bases). The CDR3 is 14 amino acids. Germline V gene sequence: CDR1 MDHEN, CDR2 SYDVKM. The V end was cut by 8 bases, the J end by 3 bases, with 17 bases between. Here the CDR3 DNA reads TGTGCCAGCGGCCCCGGAGGGGCGGTCTACGAGCAGTACTTC. The encoded protein is CASGPGGAVYEQYF.

This sequence joins TRBV5-1 and TRBJ1-2; tentative D call: TRBD1 (5 bases). The CDR3 runs 14 residues. Deletions cut 4 bases from V and 14 bases from J, with 24 bases between. Germline V CDR1 and CDR2: SGHRS, YFSETQ. This CDR3 is CASSLQDRTGFCTF. CDR3 DNA: TGCGCCAGCAGCCTACAGGATAGGACGGGGTTCTGTACCTTC.

The V call is TRBV4-1, the J call TRBJ1-2; D is unresolved. Trimming removed 1 base from V and 5 bases from J, with 8 bases in between. Germline assignment: CDR1 MGHRA and CDR2 YSYEKL. The CDR3 consists of 13 residues. The CDR3 DNA follows: TGCGCCAGCAGCCAAGCGGCAGAGTATGGCTACACCTTC. Translating it yields CASSQAAEYGYTF.

The chain links TRBV6-4 to TRBJ2-1, with 9 bases identical to TRBD1. Germline lookup yields CDR1 MRHNA and CDR2 SNTAGT. This CDR3 spans 14 amino acids. V shed 4 bases and J 8 bases; nucleotides not matched to a gene: 6. The CDR3 DNA reads as TGTGCCAGCAGTGCGGACAGGGGTTACGATGAGCAGTTCTTC. Its protein product is CASSADRGYDEQFF.

The gene calls are TRBV2 and TRBJ1-4; D is ambiguous. Trimming stripped 7 bases from V and 5 bases from J, with 14 bases between. CDR1 and CDR2 (germline): SNHLY, FYNNEI. The CDR3 extends over 14 amino acids. The CDR3 bases are TGTGCCAGCATTCGGGCCTACACCAATGAAAAACTGTTTTTT. Amino acids: CASIRAYTNEKLFF.

This chain joins TRBV18 and TRBJ1-1; D remains ambiguous. Deletions cut 0 bases from V and 5 bases from J, with 13 bases between. The CDR3 runs to 15 residues. In germline, CDR1 is KGHSH, CDR2 LQKENI. The CDR3 nucleotides are TGTGCCAGCTCACCACCGTCGAGGGAGAGGACTGAAGCTTTCTTT. Residues: CASSPPSRERTEAFF.

This sequence joins TRBV7-2 and TRBJ2-2; D not certain. In germline, CDR1 is SGHTA, CDR2 FQGNSA. The CDR3 contains 13 residues. With 3 bases removed from V and 5 bases from J, the gap between germline ends came to 7 bases. CDR3 in DNA: TGTGCCAGCAGCTTTTTCAGTACCGGGGAGCTGTTTTTT. This gives the protein CASSFFSTGELFF.

The gene calls are TRBV5-8 and TRBJ2-3; the D is unclear. CDR1 and CDR2 from the germline V gene are SGHTS and YDEGEE. Trimming pared 5 bases from V and 4 bases from J, leaving 11 bases between. The CDR3 contains 13 residues. The CDR3 reads CASRPPIADTQYF. CDR3 coding DNA: TGTGCCAGCAGGCCTCCAATAGCAGATACGCAGTATTTT.

The CDR3 spells CASSPSGLDHNEQFF. The CDR3 DNA follows: TGTGCCAGCAGCCCCTCGGGACTGGACCACAATGAGCAGTTCTTC. The chain recombines TRBV6-1 with TRBJ2-1; a weak D match, TRBD2 (6 bases). V lost 6 bases and J 5 bases, leaving 17 bases between the germline ends. The CDR3 is 15 amino acids. The germline V gene has CDR1 MNHNS and CDR2 SASEGT.

The chain is built from TRBV5-6 and TRBJ2-3, with D uncertain. Between the trimmed V and J ends, which lost 2 bases and 2 bases, there was a span of 9 bases. CDR1 is SGHDT and CDR2 is YYEEEE in the germline V gene. The CDR3 is 14 residues long. The CDR3: CASSFSGVTDTQYF. The DNA of the CDR3 is TGTGCCAGCAGCTTTTCCGGAGTCACAGATACGCAGTATTTT.

The chain employs TRBV2 and TRBJ2-3, with D tentatively TRBD1 or TRBD2 (5 bases each). Germline CDR1 reads SNHLY; CDR2 reads FYNNEI. V shed 4 bases and J shed 2 bases, with 10 bases lying between them. This CDR3 is built from 14 residues. This CDR3 reads CASSAGGNTDTQYF. The CDR3 nucleotides are TGTGCCAGCAGTGCTGGGGGAAACACAGATACGCAGTATTTT. Full variable domain (rest looked up from reference TRBV2 and TRBJ2-3): EPEVTQTPSHQVTQMGQEVILRCVPISNHLYFYWYRQILGQKVEFLVSFYNNEISEKSEIFDDQFSVERPDGSNFTLKIRSTKLEDSAMYFCASSAGGNTDTQYFGPGTRLTVL.

This clone was seen more than once but under ten times. The chain uses TRBV18 and TRBJ1-1; 8 positions match TRBD1. This CDR3 region has 14 residues. V dropped 5 bases and J dropped 4; count of bases not matched to a gene: 6. The germline CDR1 and CDR2 sequences are KGHSH and LQKENI. CDR3 nucleotide sequence: TGTGCCAGCTCAAAGGACAGGGTTGGCACTGAAGCTTTCTTT. It is translated as CASSKDRVGTEAFF.

In its sample, this clone was seen a few times. The gene calls are TRBV30 and TRBJ1-5, with D unresolved. Germline assignment: CDR1 GTSNPN and CDR2 SVGIG (reference sequence). Trimming pared 0 bases from V and 5 bases from J, leaving 8 bases between. This CDR3 contains 13 residues. The CDR3: CAWSVQSDQPQHF. CDR3 in DNA: TGTGCCTGGAGTGTGCAATCGGATCAGCCCCAGCATTTT.

The chain is built from TRBV30 and TRBJ2-7; 11 bases are shared with TRBD1. Per the germline V gene, CDR1 is GTSNPN and CDR2 is SVGIG (reference sequence). V dropped 5 bases and J dropped 3; count of bases not matched to a gene: 6. There are 14 residues in the CDR3. CDR3 in amino acids: CAWEHGTGGYEQYF. CDR3 in DNA: TGTGCCTGGGAGCATGGGACAGGGGGCTACGAGCAGTACTTC.

This chain links TRBV5-6 with TRBJ2-4; D is unclear. V gave up 5 bases and J gave up 2 bases, with 2 bases separating them. The CDR3 is made up of 11 amino acids. The germline CDR1 and CDR2 sequences are SGHDT and YYEEEE. In nucleotides, the CDR3 is TGTGCCAGCAGTTCCAAAAACATTCAGTACTTC. This encodes CASSSKNIQYF.

This clone was seen more than once but under ten times. The chain uses TRBV5-5 and TRBJ1-1; TRBD1 aligns across 7 bases. The CDR3 has 16 residues. From germline, CDR1 is SGHKS and CDR2 YYEKEE (reference sequence). The V and J ends lost 4 bases and 1 base, in that order; junction bases with no gene match: 10. The CDR3 coding sequence is TGTGCCAGCAGCCGAGACAGGGCTTTAGGGAACACTGAAGCTTTCTTT. Residues: CASSRDRALGNTEAFF. Combining the CDR3 with reference TRBV5-5 and TRBJ1-1 gives the whole variable domain DAGVTQSPTHLIKTRGQQVTLRCSPISGHKSVSWYQQVLGQGPQFIFQYYEKEERGRGNFPDRFSARQFPNYSSELNVNALLLGDSALYLCASSRDRALGNTEAFFGQGTRLTVV.